This entry features one T cell receptor (beta chain) sequence. The CDR3 spans 16 residues. The sample originates from a study of blood T cell repertoires in COVID-19. The table came from immunoSEQ multiplex PCR; TCRdb's copy has only in-frame clones and leaves some out. The sample has roughly 110,000 clones, 85% seen once. The sequenced material came from peripheral blood. This chain links TRBV21-1 with TRBJ1-2; no DNA check was done on the table's D call, TRBD1. TRBV21-1 is a pseudogene segment. The sequence was obtained from a human donor in a cohort sampled during active COVID-19. CDR3 sequence reads: CASSKVRTDCIYGYTF. Written as DNA, the CDR3 is TGTGCCAGCAGCAAAGTTCGGACAGATTGCATCTATGGCTACACCTTC.